This T cell receptor (beta chain) was found in a study of T cells in narcolepsy. Study information: Enrolled donors included narcolepsy type 1 or type 2 patients and healthy controls.

As for this clone: The antigen remains undetermined.

General study results and limits: HCRT-specific and TRIB2-specific autoreactive clonotypes appeared among same-patient CSF and blood CD4+ clonotypes. Reportedly, autoreactive clonotypes were serially detected in patients' blood but not controls'. Autoreactive clone sequences were missing from some blood memory CD4+ repertoires.

TCRdb keeps only in-frame clones here, not all; method: immunoSEQ multiplex PCR. The sample has about 30,000 clones; just under 80% are singletons. The germline V gene has CDR1 MNHNY and CDR2 SVGAGI (reference sequence). The CDR3 extends over 15 amino acids. Trimming took off 4 bases at V and 3 bases at J, with 15 bases between the two ends. Sequencing was carried out using CD45RA- memory CD4+ T cells from PBMCs. This chain uses TRBV6-6 with TRBJ1-1; no definite D call. This receptor was taken from a human donor with narcolepsy. CDR3 bases: TGTGCCAGCAGTTCTACTTCTCCATCGTACACTGAAGCTTTCTTT. Its translation is CASSSTSPSYTEAFF.